The 24 T cell receptor beta chains in this list originate from one sample, sequenced in a study of shared clonotypes between healthy human individuals. TCRdb keeps only in-frame clones here, not all; method: immunoSEQ multiplex PCR. The table includes some 2,100,000 clones, around 95% detected once. The sample taken for sequencing was naive CD4+ T cells sorted from blood. Subset meaning: CD45RA+ positively selected. These receptors were taken from a man aged 18 to 29 in good health.

The J gene is TRBJ2-6, the V gene TRBV7-9, with D perhaps being TRBD1 or TRBD2 (6 bases each). CDR1 is SEHNR, CDR2 FQNEAQ, per germline (reference sequence). The length of the CDR3 is 15 residues. V was trimmed by 11 bases and J by 3 bases, leaving 17 bases between them. For the CDR3, the DNA is TGTGCCTACAGGAGGGGGGATGTTGGGGCCAACGTCCTGACTTTC. It encodes CAYRRGDVGANVLTF. The complete variable domain, with remaining parts taken from reference TRBV7-9 and TRBJ2-6, reads DTGVSQNPRHKITKRGQNVTFRCDPISEHNRLYWYRQTLGQGPEFLTYFQNEAQLEKSRLLSDRFSAERPKGSFSTLEIQRTEQGDSAMYLCAYRRGDVGANVLTFGAGSRLTVL.

The rearrangement uses TRBV7-8 and TRBJ2-7; D remains unclear. V shed 5 bases and J shed 0 bases, with 17 bases lying between them. The CDR3 loop spans 16 amino acids. Per germline, CDR1 SGHVS and CDR2 FQNEAQ. This chain's CDR3 is CASSNDSVDFSYEQYF. CDR3 in DNA: TGTGCCAGCAGCAACGACTCAGTTGACTTCTCCTACGAGCAGTACTTC.

V gene TRBV10-1 combines with J gene TRBJ2-7, with D unclear. Trimming took 2 bases from V and 6 from J, leaving 11 bases between them. From germline, CDR1 is WNHNN and CDR2 SYGVQD (reference sequence). The CDR3 loop spans 13 amino acids. CDR3 sequence: CASSEAGLGEQYF. In DNA form, the CDR3 reads TGCGCCAGCAGTGAGGCCGGGTTGGGCGAGCAGTACTTC.

The chain carries TRBV9 and TRBJ2-2, with 14 bases that match TRBD2. CDR1 SGDLS and CDR2 YYNGEE come from the germline V gene. V shed 1 base and J 8 bases; nucleotides not matched to a gene: 4. The CDR3 loop spans 16 amino acids. CDR3 nucleotides: TGTGCCAGCAGCGTACCAGGGACTAGCGGGAGTGGGGAGCTGTTTTTT. It translates to CASSVPGTSGSGELFF.

V gene TRBV28 combines with J gene TRBJ2-2, with D uncertain. V was clipped by 3 bases and J by 6 bases, with 5 bases between them. The CDR3 contains 12 residues. From germline, CDR1 is MDHEN and CDR2 SYDVKM. CDR3 nucleotides: TGTGCCAGCAGTTTTTCAGCCGGGGAGCTGTTTTTT. This encodes CASSFSAGELFF. The entire variable domain, with the rest obtained from reference TRBV28 and TRBJ2-2, is as follows: DVKVTQSSRYLVKRTGEKVFLECVQDMDHENMFWYRQDPGLGLRLIYFSYDVKMKEKGDIPEGYSVSREKKERFSLILESASTNQTSMYLCASSFSAGELFFGEGSRLTVL.

The V gene is TRBV5-1, the J gene TRBJ2-5, with a weak D call TRBD2 (6 bases). Trimming pared 2 bases from V and 0 bases from J, leaving 14 bases between. The CDR3 loop spans 16 amino acids. Germline V gene lookup returns CDR1 SGHRS and CDR2 YFSETQ. CDR3 sequence reads: CASSLGDLAYQETQYF. CDR3 coding DNA: TGCGCCAGCAGCTTAGGGGACTTGGCGTACCAAGAGACCCAGTACTTC.

The rearrangement joins TRBV19 to TRBJ1-5; 7 bases align to TRBD1. The trim removed 10 bases at V and 7 bases at J, leaving 10 bases unmatched. This CDR3 is 13 amino acids long. Germline-derived CDR1 and CDR2 are LNHDA and SQIVND (reference sequence). CDR3 protein: CATRDRVGQPQHF. Here the CDR3 DNA reads TGTGCCACCCGAGACAGGGTTGGGCAGCCCCAGCATTTT.

The chain has TRBV30 and TRBJ1-4; D gene unclear. The CDR3 spans 12 residues. Trimming removed 5 bases at V and 7 bases at J, with 11 bases between. Germline assignment: CDR1 GTSNPN and CDR2 SVGIG (reference sequence). CDR3 in amino acids: CAWGPWGEKLFF. The CDR3 region has the DNA TGTGCCTGGGGCCCGTGGGGTGAAAAACTGTTTTTT.

A single count supports this clone. V gene TRBV6-1 combines with J gene TRBJ2-7, with TRBD1 matching over 8 bases. Per germline, CDR1 MNHNS and CDR2 SASEGT. CDR3 length: 15 residues. The ends lost 6 bases at V and 2 bases at J; junction bases unmatched: 9. CDR3 coding DNA: TGTGCCAGCAGAACCAGGGGGCCAGGGGCCTACGAGCAGTACTTC. Protein: CASRTRGPGAYEQYF.

J is TRBJ1-4 and V is TRBV7-2, with a weak D call TRBD1 (6 bases). CDR1 is SGHTA, CDR2 FQGNSA, per germline. This CDR3 has 17 residues. Trimming pared 5 bases from V and 7 bases from J, leaving 23 bases between. CDR3 residues: CASSPLITTGYAEKLFF. The CDR3 DNA reads TGTGCCAGCAGCCCCTTAATTACCACAGGGTACGCTGAAAAACTGTTTTTT.

A note on this clone: This specimen includes other DNA sequences encoding the same CDR3. The genes are TRBV2 and TRBJ2-5, with 9 bases identical to TRBD2. V dropped 4 bases and J dropped 2; count of bases not matched to a gene: 5. The germline gives CDR1 SNHLY, CDR2 FYNNEI. The length of the CDR3 is 15 residues. CDR3 residues: CASSVPSGAQETQYF. CDR3 DNA sequence: TGTGCCAGCAGTGTTCCTAGCGGGGCTCAAGAGACCCAGTACTTC.

The DNA of the CDR3 is TGTGCCAGCTCCGGGACAGGCAGAGGCTACACCTTC. Protein product: CASSGTGRGYTF. This chain joins TRBV6-5 and TRBJ1-2; 8 bases map to TRBD1. The trim removed 8 bases at V and 8 bases at J, leaving 7 bases unmatched. Germline assignment: CDR1 MNHEY and CDR2 SVGAGI. This CDR3 has 12 residues.

The rearrangement links TRBV9 to TRBJ1-1, with D possibly matching TRBD1 (5 bases). This CDR3 has 15 residues. V gave up 3 bases and J gave up 5 bases, with 17 bases separating them. Germline values: CDR1 SGDLS, CDR2 YYNGEE. Here the CDR3 reads CASSAQTETVTEAFF. The CDR3, as DNA: TGTGCCAGCAGCGCTCAGACAGAAACGGTGACTGAAGCTTTCTTT.

The chain couples TRBV5-4 to TRBJ2-1, with D hard to call. Trimming stripped 7 bases from V and 3 bases from J, with 17 bases between. The CDR3 loop spans 15 amino acids. Germline CDR1 reads SGHNT; CDR2 reads YYREEE (reference sequence). As DNA, the CDR3 is TGTGCCAGCGCCGTTGGAGCCCTGGACTACAATGAGCAGTTCTTC. It yields the protein CASAVGALDYNEQFF.

The chain is built from TRBV5-4 and TRBJ2-2; no reliable D call. V was cut by 0 bases and J by 3 bases, with 6 bases left in between. The CDR3 is 14 residues long. Per the germline V gene, CDR1 is SGHNT and CDR2 is YYREEE (reference sequence). CDR3 in amino acids: CASSLEVYTGELFF. Here the CDR3 DNA reads TGTGCCAGCAGCTTGGAGGTTTACACCGGGGAGCTGTTTTTT.

Of note for this clone: Other nucleotide sequences from this sample produce the same CDR3. This rearrangement joins TRBV2 to TRBJ1-1; tentatively, D is TRBD1 (6 bases). This CDR3 comprises 13 residues. The V gene lost 3 bases and the J gene lost 4 bases, with 9 bases spanning the gap. CDR1 and CDR2 from the germline V gene are SNHLY and FYNNEI. CDR3 sequence (DNA): TGTGCCAGCAGTGATTTGGGGGCCACTGAAGCTTTCTTT. It codes for CASSDLGATEAFF.

A note on this clone: This sample includes further DNA sequences coding for the same CDR3. The rearrangement links TRBV5-1 to TRBJ1-5; perhaps TRBD1 as D (5 bases). Trimming took 0 bases from V and 4 from J, leaving 11 bases between them. The CDR3 spans 15 residues. The germline CDR1 and CDR2 sequences are SGHRS and YFSETQ. This CDR3 is CASSLEGGDNQPQHF. CDR3 sequence (DNA): TGCGCCAGCAGCTTGGAGGGAGGGGATAATCAGCCCCAGCATTTT.

The chain uses TRBV10-3 and TRBJ1-2; D may be TRBD1 (5 bases). CDR1 and CDR2 from the germline V gene are ENHRY and SYGVKD. V was trimmed by 2 bases and J by 4 bases, leaving 14 bases between them. There are 15 residues in the CDR3. The CDR3 is CAISEVSGTAYGYTF. CDR3 DNA: TGTGCCATCAGTGAGGTATCCGGGACGGCCTATGGCTACACCTTC.

The chain recombines TRBV6-6 with TRBJ1-2; TRBD1 is a possible D gene (5 bases). Germline CDR1 is MNHNY and CDR2 is SVGAGI (reference sequence). Trimming removed 5 bases at V and 0 bases at J, with 13 bases between. This CDR3 is built from 15 residues. CDR3 bases: TGTGCCAGCAGTGACGGGACCGCCACTAACTATGGCTACACCTTC. Translated, it gives CASSDGTATNYGYTF.

This chain joins TRBV6-5 and TRBJ2-3; 9 bases fit TRBD2. The CDR3 runs 15 residues. Per the germline V gene, CDR1 is MNHEY and CDR2 is SVGAGI. The trim removed 6 bases at V and 0 bases at J, leaving 4 bases unmatched. CDR3 bases: TGTGCCAGCAGGCTAGCGGGGACTAGCACAGATACGCAGTATTTT. It encodes CASRLAGTSTDTQYF.

The chain couples TRBV7-9 to TRBJ2-3; D call uncertain. The V end was cut by 5 bases, the J end by 1 base, with 22 bases between. The CDR3 extends over 18 amino acids. Germline CDR1 is SEHNR and CDR2 is FQNEAQ (reference sequence). The CDR3: CASSVGWPSFLRTDTQYF. The CDR3 bases are TGTGCCAGCAGCGTCGGTTGGCCGTCATTCCTACGCACAGATACGCAGTATTTT.

Worth noting for this clone: The sample holds other DNA sequences that translate to the same CDR3. This chain connects TRBV5-1 to TRBJ2-5; 8 nucleotides align to TRBD1. Germline loops: CDR1 SGHRS, CDR2 YFSETQ. Trimming cost V 4 bases and J 2 bases; bases outside gene matches: 4. This CDR3 is 14 amino acids long. As DNA, the CDR3 is TGCGCCAGCAGCCCTCGGACAGGGCAAGAGACCCAGTACTTC. This gives the protein CASSPRTGQETQYF.

V usage is TRBV6-5 and J usage is TRBJ2-1; the D gene is possibly TRBD1 (6 bases). Germline loops: CDR1 MNHEY, CDR2 SVGAGI. The CDR3 spans 15 residues. Trimming removed 5 bases from V and 3 bases from J, with 14 bases in between. Here the CDR3 reads CASSPTGNFYNEQFF. The CDR3 DNA reads as TGTGCCAGCAGTCCAACAGGGAATTTCTACAATGAGCAGTTCTTC.

This clone was seen just once. V gene TRBV6-1 combines with J gene TRBJ1-3; D perhaps matches TRBD1 (6 bases). From germline, CDR1 is MNHNS and CDR2 SASEGT. The germline V and J ends were trimmed by 11 bases and 4 bases, with 15 bases remaining between them. The CDR3 has 13 residues. For the CDR3, the DNA is TGTGCCGGCGCCACAGGGCTCGGAAACACCATATATTTT. Its translation is CAGATGLGNTIYF.